The subject of this entry is one T cell receptor (beta chain). This sample stems from a study of control samples from healthy donors and cancer patients. V lost 0 bases and J 4 bases, leaving 5 bases between the germline ends. Germline V gene lookup returns CDR1 SGHDT and CDR2 YYEEEE. The CDR3 is made up of 14 amino acids. Measured with immunoSEQ multiplex PCR; TCRdb has only the in-frame clones, and not every one. The top ten hold over 6.5% of the sample, which has 160,000 or so clones, about 94% seen once. The chain has TRBV5-6 and TRBJ2-6, with D unresolved. The sequencing sample was made of blood. This clonotype originated in a middle-aged woman in good health. The CDR3 protein is CASSLGVGANVLTF. As DNA, the CDR3 is TGTGCCAGCAGCTTGGGGGTCGGGGCCAACGTCCTGACTTTC.